The next 16 T cell receptor beta chains were all read from a single sample in a study of early T cells in non-severe SARS-CoV-2 infection. TCRdb reanalysed the 5' RACE reads using MiXCR and keeps one entry per CDR3 protein. The table includes 55,000 to 75,000 distinct CDR3 sequences, 7% to 8% detected once. Specimen: whole blood. These receptors came from an adult who was a healthcare worker with PCR-confirmed SARS-CoV-2 infection or an uninfected control (not recorded which).

This clonotype showed up just a few times. The gene calls are TRBV2 and TRBJ2-3; 11 bases agree with TRBD2. The CDR3 contains 15 residues. Germline CDR1 reads SNHLY; CDR2 reads FYNNEI. Trimming at V came to 9 bases and at J to 5 bases, leaving 10 bases not matched to a gene. CDR3 nucleotide sequence: TGTGCCAGAAACCATAGCGGGAGGGCCAAAGATACGCAGTATTTT. This gives the protein CARNHSGRAKDTQYF.

Comments on this clonotype: With a far larger clone one base away, a read error is the likely cause. V usage is TRBV7-2 and J usage is TRBJ2-1; 11 bases agree with TRBD2. Trimming removed 5 bases from V and 5 bases from J; junction bases left unmatched: 5. Germline assignment: CDR1 SGHTA and CDR2 FQGNSA. This CDR3 region has 15 residues. CDR3 loop: CASSPTSGSDNEQFF. The DNA for the CDR3 is TGTGCCAGCAGCCCCACTAGCGGGAGTGACAATGAGCAGTTCTTC. Full variable domain (outside the CDR3, taken from reference TRBV7-2 and TRBJ2-1): GAGVSQSPSNKVTEKGKDVELRCDPISGHTALYWYRQSLGQGLEFLIYFQGNSAPDKSGLPSDRFSAERTGGSVSTLTIQRTQQEDSAVYLCASSPTSGSDNEQFFGPGTRLTVL.

In its sample, this clonotype was seen many times. This sequence joins TRBV7-9 and TRBJ2-3; 9 positions match TRBD2. Germline CDR1 reads SEHNR; CDR2 reads FQNEAQ (reference sequence). The CDR3 contains 16 residues. The trim removed 3 bases at V and 0 bases at J, leaving 4 bases unmatched. The CDR3 nucleotides are TGTGCCAGCAGCTTTGGTACTAGCGGGAGCACAGATACGCAGTATTTT. Its protein is CASSFGTSGSTDTQYF. The full variable domain, in which reference TRBV7-9 and TRBJ2-3 provide the parts outside the CDR3, is DTGVSQNPRHKITKRGQNVTFRCDPISEHNRLYWYRQTLGQGPEFLTYFQNEAQLEKSRLLSDRFSAERPKGSFSTLEIQRTEQGDSAMYLCASSFGTSGSTDTQYFGPGTRLTVL.

Only a few counts were recorded for this clonotype. V usage is TRBV28 and J usage is TRBJ2-1, with D uncertain. CDR1 and CDR2 (germline): MDHEN, SYDVKM. The CDR3 length is 15 residues. V was trimmed by 8 bases and J by 0 bases, leaving 14 bases between them. The CDR3 is CASEQLSSSYNEQFF. CDR3 sequence (DNA): TGTGCCAGCGAGCAGCTGTCGAGCTCCTACAATGAGCAGTTCTTC.

This clonotype was seen ten or more times. The CDR3 DNA reads as TGTGCCAGCAGCCTGGACTGGGACGAGCAGTACTTC. Amino acids: CASSLDWDEQYF. This rearrangement joins TRBV3-1 to TRBJ2-7; TRBD2 might be the D (5 bases). The CDR3 contains 12 residues. Trimming took 4 bases from V and 5 from J, leaving 9 bases between them. In germline, CDR1 is LGHDT, CDR2 YNNKEL (reference sequence).

Many counts were recorded for this clonotype. The rearrangement joins TRBV24-1 to TRBJ2-3, with D perhaps TRBD2 (5 bases). The CDR3 extends over 13 amino acids. V was clipped by 6 bases and J by 1 base, with 7 bases between them. The germline gives CDR1 KGHDR, CDR2 SFDVKD. The CDR3 loop reads CATSMRGTDTQYF. In DNA, the CDR3 is TGTGCCACCAGTATGAGGGGCACAGATACGCAGTATTTT.

The J gene is TRBJ2-5, the V gene TRBV5-1, with TRBD1 identical over 9 bases. The trim removed 4 bases at V and 2 bases at J, leaving 3 bases unmatched. The length of the CDR3 is 14 residues. Germline CDR1 and CDR2: SGHRS and YFSETQ. CDR3 nucleotide sequence: TGCGCCAGCAGCCCCGGGACAGGGCAAGAGACCCAGTACTTC. It specifies CASSPGTGQETQYF. The entire variable domain, with the rest obtained from reference TRBV5-1 and TRBJ2-5, is as follows: KAGVTQTPRYLIKTRGQQVTLSCSPISGHRSVSWYQQTPGQGLQFLFEYFSETQRNKGNFPGRFSGRQFSNSRSEMNVSTLELGDSALYLCASSPGTGQETQYFGPGTRLLVL.

This clonotype was counted many times. CDR3 in DNA: TGCAGTGCTAGGGGGGACAGGGGGGCGAAGACCCAGTACTTC. Protein product: CSARGDRGAKTQYF. The genes are TRBV20-1 and TRBJ2-5; 11 bases fit TRBD1. The CDR3 length is 14 residues. Germline-derived CDR1 and CDR2 are DFQATT and SNEGSKA (reference sequence). V shed 3 bases and J 6 bases; nucleotides not matched to a gene: 6.

This clonotype was counted ten times or more. The gene calls are TRBV28 and TRBJ1-5, with D maybe TRBD1 (6 bases). The CDR3 has 15 amino acids. Germline V CDR1 and CDR2: MDHEN, SYDVKM. V was cut by 4 bases and J by 7 bases, with 17 bases left in between. DNA of the CDR3: TGTGCCAGCAGTTCCCCCCCGGGGGCAGAACAGCCCCAGCATTTT. This translates into CASSSPPGAEQPQHF.

This clonotype was recorded many times. The chain recombines TRBV7-8 with TRBJ1-2; 8 nucleotides line up with TRBD1. Germline V gene sequence: CDR1 SGHVS, CDR2 FQNEAQ. The CDR3 consists of 16 residues. The ends lost 4 bases at V and 5 bases at J; junction bases unmatched: 12. The CDR3 DNA sequence: TGTGCCAGCAGCTCCTCCGCGGCAAGGACAGGGTATGGCTACACCTTC. It codes for CASSSSAARTGYGYTF.

This clonotype was seen ten or more times. The chain recombines TRBV7-2 with TRBJ1-2; D gene ambiguous. The CDR3 consists of 13 residues. Germline CDR1 and CDR2: SGHTA and FQGNSA. V shed 2 bases and J shed 0 bases, with 4 bases lying between them. DNA of the CDR3: TGTGCCAGCAGCTTACTTACTAACTATGGCTACACCTTC. This codes for CASSLLTNYGYTF.

The gene calls are TRBV20-1 and TRBJ2-3; TRBD2 is a possible D gene (6 bases). Between the trimmed V and J ends, which lost 0 bases and 5 bases, there was a span of 12 bases. CDR1 is DFQATT, CDR2 SNEGSKA, per germline (reference sequence). The CDR3 extends over 14 amino acids. CDR3 DNA sequence: TGCAGTGCTAGAGATACCGGGCGGGGAGATACGCAGTATTTT. Residues: CSARDTGRGDTQYF.

At least ten counts were recorded for this clonotype. The chain uses TRBV2 and TRBJ2-2; the D gene is possibly TRBD1 (6 bases). Germline CDR1 reads SNHLY; CDR2 reads FYNNEI. The CDR3 contains 15 residues. The V end was cut by 5 bases, the J end by 4 bases, with 14 bases between. In DNA form, the CDR3 reads TGTGCCAGCAGTAATCAGGGGAATCCCACCGGGGAGCTGTTTTTT. Amino acids: CASSNQGNPTGELFF.

This clonotype was counted only a few times. V and J are TRBV12-3 or TRBV12-4 and TRBJ2-5; 10 positions match TRBD2. V was pared by 4 bases and J by 4 bases, with 9 bases of the junction left unmatched. CDR3 length equals 16 residues. DNA of the CDR3: TGTGCCAGCAGTTCGAGCGGGAGGGCACGAGGAGAGACCCAGTACTTC. Amino acids: CASSSSGRARGETQYF.

This sequence joins TRBV18 and TRBJ1-2; the D gene is possibly TRBD1 (5 bases). This CDR3 contains 16 residues. Trimming cost V 1 base and J 0 bases, with 12 bases left between them. Germline CDR1 and CDR2: KGHSH and LQKENI. Here the CDR3 reads CASSPRTGDANYGYTF. The CDR3 bases are TGTGCCAGCTCACCACGAACAGGAGATGCTAACTATGGCTACACCTTC.

This clonotype was found a few times. This rearrangement joins TRBV6-5 to TRBJ2-1; D is possibly TRBD2 (6 bases). Trimming took off 0 bases at V and 2 bases at J, with 8 bases between the two ends. The germline V gene encodes CDR1 MNHEY and CDR2 SVGAGI. This CDR3 is 15 amino acids long. CDR3 sequence (DNA): TGTGCCAGCAGTTACTCGGGAGGCCCCTACAATGAGCAGTTCTTC. Translation: CASSYSGGPYNEQFF.